This T cell receptor (beta chain) is from a study of T cells in localized non-small cell lung cancer. The CDR3 loop spans 13 amino acids. Trimming pared 1 base from V and 6 bases from J, leaving 10 bases between. Per germline, CDR1 SGHVS and CDR2 FNYEAQ. The data were produced by immunoSEQ multiplex PCR, yet TCRdb's version contains in-frame clones alone and is incomplete. The sample shows around 41,000 clones, roughly 90% of them seen only once. About this clone: Its antigen is unknown.

Study observations and caveats: A median of about 54 of the top 100 tumor clones appeared in adjacent lung, which was paired and uninvolved. Compared with tumor, uninvolved adjacent lung displayed greater T cell clonality, ranking highest overall.

The chain is built from TRBV7-6 and TRBJ2-7; D unclear. Here the sequenced sample was PBMCs, taken before any cancer treatment. The clonotype originates from a woman aged 40 to 75 with stage II lung adenocarcinoma. The CDR3 coding sequence is TGTGCCAGCAGCTTAGAGTCAGGTCGCGAGCAGTACTTC. Its protein product is CASSLESGREQYF. Filled out from reference TRBV7-6 and TRBJ2-7, the complete variable domain reads GAGVSQSPRYKVTKRGQDVALRCDPISGHVSLYWYRQALGQGPEFLTYFNYEAQQDKSGLPNDRFSAERPEGSISTLTIQRTEQRDSAMYRCASSLESGREQYFGPGTRLTVT.